This TCR beta chain was retrieved from a study of cytomegalovirus exposure and HLA in healthy donors. Regarding the study as a whole: Across donors, sequencing depth was assumed by presence/absence analyses to be roughly uniform. Segments of the TCR beta V type were, in most cases, productive about 90% or about 30% of the time in an earlier analysis.

Regarding donors, all were healthy bone marrow donors. This PCR relied on a set of 60 Vbeta primers and 13 Jbeta primers. Authors' methods: Later work found roughly 80 million unique TCR beta chains, with some 11 million shared. Clones were read by immunoSEQ multiplex PCR, and TCRdb kept only the in-frame ones, dropping some. V and J calls and clone size are as listed in that table; D and trimming were resolved from the DNA. The table lists about 160,000 clones, more than 60% of them singletons. A few counts support this clone. Its antigen is not known. At one of its ends the junction is not consistent with the germline gene, which may arise from a read error. Per the germline V gene, CDR1 is SSHAT and CDR2 is FNYEAQ (reference sequence). The CDR3 is 13 amino acids.

Sequenced sample: PBMCs. The chain has TRBV7-7 and TRBJ2-1; 7 bases agree with TRBD1. This TCR was recovered from a woman between 40 and 55 years old in good health and CMV-seropositive. The CDR3: CASSVDRDNEQFF. The CDR3 DNA follows: TGTGCTAGCAGCGTAGACAGGGACAATGAGCAGTTCTTC.